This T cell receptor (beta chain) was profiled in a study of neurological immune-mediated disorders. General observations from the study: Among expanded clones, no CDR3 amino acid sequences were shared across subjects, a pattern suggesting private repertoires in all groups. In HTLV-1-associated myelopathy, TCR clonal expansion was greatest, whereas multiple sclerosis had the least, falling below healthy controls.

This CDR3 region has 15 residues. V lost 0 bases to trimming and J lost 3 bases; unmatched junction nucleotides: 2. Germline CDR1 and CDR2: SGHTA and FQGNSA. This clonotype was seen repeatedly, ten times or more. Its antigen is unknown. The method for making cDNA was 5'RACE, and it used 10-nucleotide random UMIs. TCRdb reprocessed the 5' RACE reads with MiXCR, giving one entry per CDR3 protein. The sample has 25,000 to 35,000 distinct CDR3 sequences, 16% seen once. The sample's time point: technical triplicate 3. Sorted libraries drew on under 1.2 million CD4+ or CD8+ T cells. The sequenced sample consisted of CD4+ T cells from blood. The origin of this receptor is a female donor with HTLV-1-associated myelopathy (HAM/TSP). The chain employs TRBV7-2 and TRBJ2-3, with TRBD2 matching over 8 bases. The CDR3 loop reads CASSLASGATDTQYF. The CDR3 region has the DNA TGTGCCAGCAGCTTAGCTAGCGGGGCAACAGATACGCAGTATTTT. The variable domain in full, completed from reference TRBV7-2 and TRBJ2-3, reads GAGVSQSPSNKVTEKGKDVELRCDPISGHTALYWYRQSLGQGLEFLIYFQGNSAPDKSGLPSDRFSAERTGGSVSTLTIQRTQQEDSAVYLCASSLASGATDTQYFGPGTRLTVL.